Detailed here is one T cell receptor (beta chain). PCR involved 60 Vbeta and 13 Jbeta primers. Profiled with immunoSEQ multiplex PCR; TCRdb holds only in-frame clones, not every one. The data show 55,000 to 80,000 clones, 65% to 75% seen once. The entry originates in a study of cytomegalovirus exposure and HLA in healthy donors. Whole-study context: Caucasian-associated ancestry cluster membership applied to less than 85% of nearly 400 genotyped donors.

The V gene lost 5 bases and the J gene lost 1 base, with 12 bases spanning the gap. The CDR3 contains 15 residues. Per the germline V gene, CDR1 is MNHNY and CDR2 is SVGAGI (reference sequence). The chain joins TRBV6-6 to TRBJ1-3; a possible D gene is TRBD1 (5 bases). The material sequenced was PBMCs. This sequence originates from a woman in her twenties or thirties in good health and CMV-seronegative. This chain's CDR3 is CASSNAGLSGNTIYF. Written as DNA, the CDR3 is TGTGCCAGCAGTAACGCGGGGCTATCTGGAAACACCATATATTTT.